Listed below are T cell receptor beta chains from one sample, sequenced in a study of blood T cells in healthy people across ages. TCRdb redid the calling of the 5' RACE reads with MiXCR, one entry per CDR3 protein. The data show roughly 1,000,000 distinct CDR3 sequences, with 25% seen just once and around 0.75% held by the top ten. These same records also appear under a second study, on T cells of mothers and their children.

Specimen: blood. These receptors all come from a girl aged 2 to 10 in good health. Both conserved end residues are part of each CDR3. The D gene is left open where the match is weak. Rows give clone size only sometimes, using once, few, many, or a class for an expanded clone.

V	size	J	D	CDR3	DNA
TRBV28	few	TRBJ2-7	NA	CASSQRENRVYEQYF	TGTGCCAGCAGCCAAAGGGAAAATCGGGTCTACGAGCAGTACTTC
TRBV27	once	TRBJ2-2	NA	CASSPPSRGVGELFF	TGTGCCAGCAGTCCCCCTAGTCGAGGTGTCGGGGAGCTGTTTTTT
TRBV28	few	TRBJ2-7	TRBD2	CASSPPSGGTFNEQYF	TGTGCCAGCAGTCCTCCAAGCGGGGGTACCTTTAACGAGCAGTACTTC
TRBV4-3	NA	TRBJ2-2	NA	CASSQEVFGETGELFF	TGCGCCAGCAGCCAAGAGGTTTTCGGGGAAACCGGGGAGCTGTTTTTT
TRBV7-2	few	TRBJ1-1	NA	CASSLAARDTEAFF	TGTGCCAGCAGCTTAGCTGCCCGGGACACTGAAGCTTTCTTT
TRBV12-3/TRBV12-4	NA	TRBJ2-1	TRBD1	CASVNRGPDEQFF	TGTGCCAGCGTTAACAGGGGGCCCGATGAGCAGTTCTTC
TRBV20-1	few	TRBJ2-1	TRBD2	CSARPLAISSYNEQFF	TGCAGTGCCCGGCCACTAGCGATAAGCTCCTACAATGAGCAGTTCTTC
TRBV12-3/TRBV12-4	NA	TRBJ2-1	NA	CASSRTPLNNEQFF	TGTGCCAGTTCGAGGACTCCGCTTAACAATGAGCAGTTCTTC
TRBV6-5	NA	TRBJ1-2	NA	CASSRDIPPGGYTF	TGTGCCAGCAGTAGGGACATCCCCCCGGGTGGCTACACCTTC
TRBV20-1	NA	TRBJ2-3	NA	CSAMGAGTDTQYF	TGCAGTGCTATGGGGGCTGGCACAGATACGCAGTATTTT
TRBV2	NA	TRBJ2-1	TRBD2	CASSESSGSPLEQFF	TGTGCCAGCAGTGAAAGTAGCGGGAGTCCCCTTGAGCAGTTCTTC
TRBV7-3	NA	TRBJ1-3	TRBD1	CASSADRASGNTIYF	TGTGCCAGCAGCGCCGACAGGGCCTCTGGAAACACCATATATTTT
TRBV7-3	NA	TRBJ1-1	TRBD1	CASSAFGTGTEAFF	TGTGCCAGCAGCGCCTTCGGGACAGGGACTGAAGCTTTCTTT
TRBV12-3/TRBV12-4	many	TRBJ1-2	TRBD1	CASRPGTAYGYTF	TGTGCCAGCAGGCCCGGGACAGCCTATGGCTACACCTTC
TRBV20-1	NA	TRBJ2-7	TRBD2	CSARDPLAGEGNEQYF	TGCAGTGCTAGAGATCCCCTAGCGGGAGAGGGAAACGAGCAGTACTTC
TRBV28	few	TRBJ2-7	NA	CASSLGPPEIKVSYEQYF	TGTGCCAGCAGTTTAGGTCCGCCGGAAATAAAGGTATCCTACGAGCAGTACTTC
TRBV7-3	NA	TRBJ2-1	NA	CASSSLGSAYNEQFF	TGTGCCAGCAGCTCCCTTGGGTCGGCGTACAATGAGCAGTTCTTC
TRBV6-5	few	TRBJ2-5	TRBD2	CASSYGSGGAQYF	TGTGCCAGCAGTTACGGGTCGGGGGGGGCCCAGTACTTC
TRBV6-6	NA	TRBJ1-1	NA	CASSTGSNTEAFF	TGTGCCAGCAGTACAGGTTCTAACACTGAAGCTTTCTTT
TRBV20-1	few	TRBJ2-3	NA	CSARGSTGYATDTQYF	TGCAGTGCTAGAGGCTCGACCGGGTATGCGACAGATACGCAGTATTTT
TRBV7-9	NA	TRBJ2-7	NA	CASSWDFYEQYF	TGTGCCAGCAGTTGGGACTTCTACGAGCAGTACTTC
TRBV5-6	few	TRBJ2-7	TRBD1	CASSPRYWTGRNAYEQYF	TGTGCCAGCAGCCCCAGATATTGGACAGGGAGGAATGCCTACGAGCAGTACTTC
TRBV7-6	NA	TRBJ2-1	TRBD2	CASSPWTSLTDEQFF	TGTGCCAGCAGCCCCTGGACTAGTTTAACGGATGAGCAGTTCTTC
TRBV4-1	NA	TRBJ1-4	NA	CASSQRVTEKLFF	TGCGCCAGCAGCCAAAGGGTTACTGAAAAACTGTTTTTT
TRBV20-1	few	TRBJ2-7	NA	CSARPQGTIYEQYF	TGCAGTGCTAGACCTCAGGGGACGATCTACGAGCAGTACTTC
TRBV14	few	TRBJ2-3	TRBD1	CASSQGFRTGADTQYF	TGTGCCAGCAGCCAAGGATTCAGGACAGGGGCAGATACGCAGTATTTT
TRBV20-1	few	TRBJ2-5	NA	CSARTPDGLGETQYF	TGCAGTGCTAGAACCCCCGACGGACTGGGAGAGACCCAGTACTTC
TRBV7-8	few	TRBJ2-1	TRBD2	CASSPAQLAGGTSSYNEQFF	TGTGCCAGCAGCCCCGCCCAACTAGCGGGGGGAACCAGCTCCTACAATGAGCAGTTCTTC
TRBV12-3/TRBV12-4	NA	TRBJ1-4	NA	CASSLRVDEKLFF	TGTGCCAGCAGTTTACGGGTCGATGAAAAACTGTTTTTT
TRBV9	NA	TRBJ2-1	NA	CASSSRLRDTTYNEQFF	TGTGCCAGCAGCTCCCGCTTGCGGGACACGACCTACAATGAGCAGTTCTTC
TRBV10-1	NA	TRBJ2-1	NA	CASNKPSSYNEQFF	TGCGCCAGCAATAAACCGAGCTCCTACAATGAGCAGTTCTTC
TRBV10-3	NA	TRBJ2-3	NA	CAISTGVSDTQYF	TGTGCCATCAGTACGGGAGTAAGCGATACGCAGTATTTT
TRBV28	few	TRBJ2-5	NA	CASSSGMGGPLGETQYF	TGTGCCAGCAGTTCGGGGATGGGCGGTCCCTTGGGAGAGACCCAGTACTTC
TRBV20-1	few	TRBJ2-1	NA	CSASGAGNEQFF	TGCAGTGCTAGCGGGGCAGGTAATGAGCAGTTCTTC
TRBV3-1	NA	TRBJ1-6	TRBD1	CASSPADRGMHSPLHF	TGTGCCAGCAGCCCGGCTGACAGGGGTATGCACTCACCCCTCCACTTT
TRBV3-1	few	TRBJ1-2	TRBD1	CASSPNRGEDGYTF	TGTGCCAGCAGCCCTAACAGGGGTGAGGATGGCTACACCTTC
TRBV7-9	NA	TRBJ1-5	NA	CASSLGGAYYQPQHF	TGTGCCAGCAGCTTAGGGGGGGCCTACTATCAGCCCCAGCATTTT
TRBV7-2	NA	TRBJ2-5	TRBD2	CASSGLGLAGTQYF	TGTGCCAGCAGCGGACTCGGACTAGCCGGGACCCAGTACTTC
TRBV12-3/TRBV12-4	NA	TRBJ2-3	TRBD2	CASSGVAGGPDTQYF	TGTGCCAGCAGTGGGGTAGCGGGGGGTCCAGATACGCAGTATTTT
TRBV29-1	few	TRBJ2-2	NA	CSVEGTTNTGELFF	TGCAGCGTTGAAGGGACCACGAACACCGGGGAGCTGTTTTTT